Listed below are T cell receptor beta chains from one sample, sequenced in a study of T cell repertoires in cytomegalovirus infection. A single record per CDR3 protein comes from TCRdb applying MiXCR to the reads. Of approximately 750,000 distinct CDR3 sequences in the sample, approximately 40% were seen once. The sequenced sample was PBMCs. These receptor sequences come from a human donor in good health (CMV status not recorded). Some clones in this sample may be carry-over from other donors' samples. Both conserved end residues are part of each CDR3. D genes are given only for firm matches. Rows give clone size only sometimes, using once, few, many, or a class for an expanded clone.

d_gene: -; len: 13; j_gene: TRBJ1-5; abundance: many; v_gene: TRBV7-2; CDR3nt: TGTGCCAGCAGCCCCCAGATGAATCAGCCCCAGCATTTT; CDR3aa: CASSPQMNQPQHF
d_gene: TRBD1; len: 14; j_gene: TRBJ2-5; abundance: -; v_gene: TRBV7-9; CDR3nt: TGTGCCAGCAGACTGACAGGGGGCGAGGGGACCCAGTACTTC; CDR3aa: CASRLTGGEGTQYF
d_gene: TRBD2; len: 16; j_gene: TRBJ2-2; abundance: -; v_gene: TRBV19; CDR3nt: TGTGCCAGTATCCCCGGACTAGCGGAGAACACCGGGGAGCTGTTTTTT; CDR3aa: CASIPGLAENTGELFF
d_gene: -; len: 15; j_gene: TRBJ1-2; abundance: -; v_gene: TRBV12-3/TRBV12-4; CDR3nt: TGTGCCAGCATGGAGGGTGGGGATAGGAACTATGGCTACACCTTC; CDR3aa: CASMEGGDRNYGYTF
d_gene: -; len: 12; j_gene: TRBJ1-1; abundance: -; v_gene: TRBV11-2; CDR3nt: TGTGCCAGCAGCCAAACAGGGCCTGAAGCTTTCTTT; CDR3aa: CASSQTGPEAFF
d_gene: -; len: 15; j_gene: TRBJ2-3; abundance: -; v_gene: TRBV7-2; CDR3nt: TGTGCCAGCAGCCTGCCTCTGCGGAGCACAGATACGCAGTATTTT; CDR3aa: CASSLPLRSTDTQYF
d_gene: -; len: 17; j_gene: TRBJ1-1; abundance: many; v_gene: TRBV7-2; CDR3nt: TGTGCCAGCAGCCCAATAGGCACGCCGAAGGGGAACACTGAAGCTTTCTTT; CDR3aa: CASSPIGTPKGNTEAFF
d_gene: -; len: 15; j_gene: TRBJ1-4; abundance: -; v_gene: TRBV6-8; CDR3nt: TGTGCCAGCAGTTACGACGGACAGTCTAATGAAAAACTGTTTTTT; CDR3aa: CASSYDGQSNEKLFF
d_gene: TRBD1; len: 16; j_gene: TRBJ1-1; abundance: -; v_gene: TRBV4-1; CDR3nt: TGCGCCAGCAGCCAAGAACAGGGGGCCACCACTCTGGGAGCTTTCTTT; CDR3aa: CASSQEQGATTLGAFF
d_gene: -; len: 17; j_gene: TRBJ1-2; abundance: -; v_gene: TRBV7-9; CDR3nt: TGTGCCAGCAGCTCGACCGGCCTACCGGGACCGCACCTTGGCTACACCTTC; CDR3aa: CASSSTGLPGPHLGYTF
d_gene: -; len: 15; j_gene: TRBJ2-3; abundance: few; v_gene: TRBV6-1; CDR3nt: TGTGCCAGCAGTACCGCCGGGGCTGACACAGATACGCAGTATTTT; CDR3aa: CASSTAGADTDTQYF
d_gene: -; len: 13; j_gene: TRBJ1-1; abundance: many; v_gene: TRBV12-3/TRBV12-4; CDR3nt: TGTGCCAGCAGTGCCAGGGGGAACACTGAAGCTTTCTTT; CDR3aa: CASSARGNTEAFF
d_gene: -; len: 14; j_gene: TRBJ2-3; abundance: -; v_gene: TRBV5-4; CDR3nt: TGTGCCAGCAGCTTGTCGGGCCCCACAGATACGCAGTATTTT; CDR3aa: CASSLSGPTDTQYF
d_gene: TRBD1; len: 17; j_gene: TRBJ2-2; abundance: few; v_gene: TRBV7-8; CDR3nt: TGTGCCAGCAGCCCCGGGACAGGGGTTAGGAACACCGGGGAGCTGTTTTTT; CDR3aa: CASSPGTGVRNTGELFF
d_gene: -; len: 13; j_gene: TRBJ1-4; abundance: -; v_gene: TRBV20-1; CDR3nt: TGCAGTGCCCCGACAGGTCCGAATGAAAAACTGTTTTTT; CDR3aa: CSAPTGPNEKLFF
d_gene: TRBD1; len: 16; j_gene: TRBJ1-6; abundance: -; v_gene: TRBV7-9; CDR3nt: TGTGCCAGCAGCCCTTCACAGGGGACGGGAAATTCACCCCTCCACTTT; CDR3aa: CASSPSQGTGNSPLHF
d_gene: -; len: 15; j_gene: TRBJ1-1; abundance: -; v_gene: TRBV11-2; CDR3nt: TGTGCCAGCAGCCCCCAGCTGCAGATGAACACTGAAGCTTTCTTT; CDR3aa: CASSPQLQMNTEAFF
d_gene: -; len: 17; j_gene: TRBJ1-6; abundance: few; v_gene: TRBV10-3; CDR3nt: TGTGCCATCAGGATGACGGCCGGACAAACAGATAATTCACCCCTCCACTTT; CDR3aa: CAIRMTAGQTDNSPLHF
d_gene: TRBD2; len: 15; j_gene: TRBJ2-1; abundance: -; v_gene: TRBV6-2/TRBV6-3; CDR3nt: TGTGCCAGCAGTCCTAGCGGGAGGGCCCAAAGAGAGCAGTTCTTC; CDR3aa: CASSPSGRAQREQFF
d_gene: TRBD2; len: 13; j_gene: TRBJ2-1; abundance: -; v_gene: TRBV20-1; CDR3nt: TGCAGTAGGCGGGAGAACTCCTACAATGAGCAGTTCTTC; CDR3aa: CSRRENSYNEQFF
d_gene: -; len: 15; j_gene: TRBJ2-3; abundance: once; v_gene: TRBV6-5; CDR3nt: TGTGCCAGCAGTTACCGACAGGCTTCCACAGATACGCAGTATTTT; CDR3aa: CASSYRQASTDTQYF
d_gene: -; len: 13; j_gene: TRBJ1-1; abundance: -; v_gene: TRBV7-3; CDR3nt: TGTGCCAGCAGCTTCATGGCGAACACTGAAGCTTTCTTT; CDR3aa: CASSFMANTEAFF
d_gene: -; len: 14; j_gene: TRBJ2-7; abundance: few; v_gene: TRBV12-3/TRBV12-4; CDR3nt: TGTGCCAGCAGTTTATTCGGGGAACGCTACGAGCAGTACTTC; CDR3aa: CASSLFGERYEQYF
d_gene: -; len: 15; j_gene: TRBJ2-7; abundance: few; v_gene: TRBV11-2; CDR3nt: TGTGCCAGCAGCTCAGACGGAGTCAGCTCCTACGAGCAGTACTTC; CDR3aa: CASSSDGVSSYEQYF
d_gene: TRBD2; len: 14; j_gene: TRBJ2-1; abundance: many; v_gene: TRBV7-2; CDR3nt: TGTGCCAGCAGTCGTACTAGCGGGAGCGATGAGCAGTTCTTC; CDR3aa: CASSRTSGSDEQFF
d_gene: -; len: 17; j_gene: TRBJ1-4; abundance: many; v_gene: TRBV7-9; CDR3nt: TGTGCCAGCAGCCCCCGACAGGCGGGGGCAACTAATGAAAAACTGTTTTTT; CDR3aa: CASSPRQAGATNEKLFF
d_gene: -; len: 13; j_gene: TRBJ1-4; abundance: few; v_gene: TRBV29-1; CDR3nt: TGCAGCGTTGTAAGCAACATCGGTGGGAAACTGTTTTTT; CDR3aa: CSVVSNIGGKLFF
d_gene: -; len: 13; j_gene: TRBJ1-2; abundance: -; v_gene: TRBV29-1; CDR3nt: TGCAGCGTTGAACGGAGGGCTGGCTATGGCTACACCTTC; CDR3aa: CSVERRAGYGYTF
d_gene: TRBD2; len: 16; j_gene: TRBJ2-7; abundance: -; v_gene: TRBV7-2; CDR3nt: TGTGCCAGCAGCTTAAGTTCTAGCGGGAGGGTCAGCGAGCAGTACTTC; CDR3aa: CASSLSSSGRVSEQYF
d_gene: -; len: 14; j_gene: TRBJ2-5; abundance: few; v_gene: TRBV29-1; CDR3nt: TGCAGCGTTGAACGGGCCAGACGCCAAGAGACCCAGTACTTC; CDR3aa: CSVERARRQETQYF
d_gene: -; len: 13; j_gene: TRBJ1-2; abundance: -; v_gene: TRBV28; CDR3nt: TGTGCCAGCAGTCCGATATCAGCGTTGAGCTACACCTTC; CDR3aa: CASSPISALSYTF
d_gene: TRBD1; len: 12; j_gene: TRBJ1-1; abundance: -; v_gene: TRBV6-1; CDR3nt: TGTGCCACAACACAGGGGTTCATGGAAGCTTTCTTT; CDR3aa: CATTQGFMEAFF
d_gene: -; len: 13; j_gene: TRBJ1-5; abundance: -; v_gene: TRBV12-3/TRBV12-4; CDR3nt: TGTGCCAGCAGTTCGCGAGAGAATCAGCCCCAGCATTTT; CDR3aa: CASSSRENQPQHF
d_gene: -; len: 18; j_gene: TRBJ2-6; abundance: -; v_gene: TRBV4-1; CDR3nt: TGCGCCAGCAGCCAAGAAGGGGCAGGGCCCTCTGGGGCCAACGTCCTGACTTTC; CDR3aa: CASSQEGAGPSGANVLTF
d_gene: -; len: 13; j_gene: TRBJ2-4; abundance: -; v_gene: TRBV28; CDR3nt: TGTGCCAGCAGTCCGCCGGCCAAAAACATTCAGTACTTC; CDR3aa: CASSPPAKNIQYF
d_gene: -; len: 17; j_gene: TRBJ1-1; abundance: many; v_gene: TRBV20-1; CDR3nt: TGCAGTGCTAGAAAGGGTCAATGGGGTCTCCTGCGCACTGAAGCTTTCTTT; CDR3aa: CSARKGQWGLLRTEAFF
d_gene: TRBD2; len: 15; j_gene: TRBJ2-1; abundance: -; v_gene: TRBV20-1; CDR3nt: TGCAGTGCTATACATCTAGCGGGAGGTGCGGATGAGCAGTTCTTC; CDR3aa: CSAIHLAGGADEQFF
d_gene: -; len: 12; j_gene: TRBJ2-7; abundance: few; v_gene: TRBV28; CDR3nt: TGTGCCAGCAGTCCGGCGACCTACGAGCAGTACTTC; CDR3aa: CASSPATYEQYF
d_gene: TRBD2; len: 16; j_gene: TRBJ2-5; abundance: -; v_gene: TRBV27; CDR3nt: TGTGCCAGCTCCCCCCTAGGCGGGAGGGTGGAAGAGACCCAGTACTTC; CDR3aa: CASSPLGGRVEETQYF
d_gene: TRBD2; len: 15; j_gene: TRBJ2-1; abundance: few; v_gene: TRBV4-1; CDR3nt: TGCGCCAGCAGCCAAGAGGGACTAGCGGGAGCCCCCAATTTCTTC; CDR3aa: CASSQEGLAGAPNFF
d_gene: -; len: 14; j_gene: TRBJ2-7; abundance: -; v_gene: TRBV27; CDR3nt: TGTGCCAGCAAGGAGATTGGAACTACCTACGAGCAGTACTTC; CDR3aa: CASKEIGTTYEQYF
d_gene: -; len: 17; j_gene: TRBJ1-4; abundance: -; v_gene: TRBV4-1; CDR3nt: TGCGCCAGCAGCCAAGATCGGGGCGGTAGGAAGAGTGAAAAACTGTTTTTT; CDR3aa: CASSQDRGGRKSEKLFF
d_gene: -; len: 14; j_gene: TRBJ1-1; abundance: many; v_gene: TRBV11-1; CDR3nt: TGTGCCAGCAGCTTCACTTTTTCGAACACTGAAGCTTTCTTT; CDR3aa: CASSFTFSNTEAFF
d_gene: -; len: 18; j_gene: TRBJ1-5; abundance: -; v_gene: TRBV18; CDR3nt: TGTGCCAGCTCACCACCAACAGAACTAAGAGGGTCAACCCAGCCCCAGCATTTT; CDR3aa: CASSPPTELRGSTQPQHF
d_gene: -; len: 17; j_gene: TRBJ2-5; abundance: -; v_gene: TRBV5-4; CDR3nt: TGTGCCAGCAGCTTGAAGGCGACAGGTCGCTACCAAGAGACCCAGTACTTC; CDR3aa: CASSLKATGRYQETQYF
d_gene: TRBD1; len: 13; j_gene: TRBJ2-3; abundance: -; v_gene: TRBV19; CDR3nt: TGTGCCAGTAACAGGGGCAGTAGGGATACGCAGTATTTT; CDR3aa: CASNRGSRDTQYF
d_gene: -; len: 15; j_gene: TRBJ2-5; abundance: -; v_gene: TRBV2; CDR3nt: TGTGCCAGCAGTGAAGCGCTTAGCGTGAGAGAGACCCAGTACTTC; CDR3aa: CASSEALSVRETQYF
d_gene: TRBD1; len: 17; j_gene: TRBJ1-5; abundance: -; v_gene: TRBV6-2/TRBV6-3; CDR3nt: TGTGCCAGCAGTTACCGGGGACAGGGCTATAGCAATCAGCCCCAGCATTTT; CDR3aa: CASSYRGQGYSNQPQHF
d_gene: TRBD2; len: 15; j_gene: TRBJ2-7; abundance: -; v_gene: TRBV5-4; CDR3nt: TGTGCCAGCAGCCTCGCTAGCGGGAGCTCTAAAGAGCAGTACTTC; CDR3aa: CASSLASGSSKEQYF